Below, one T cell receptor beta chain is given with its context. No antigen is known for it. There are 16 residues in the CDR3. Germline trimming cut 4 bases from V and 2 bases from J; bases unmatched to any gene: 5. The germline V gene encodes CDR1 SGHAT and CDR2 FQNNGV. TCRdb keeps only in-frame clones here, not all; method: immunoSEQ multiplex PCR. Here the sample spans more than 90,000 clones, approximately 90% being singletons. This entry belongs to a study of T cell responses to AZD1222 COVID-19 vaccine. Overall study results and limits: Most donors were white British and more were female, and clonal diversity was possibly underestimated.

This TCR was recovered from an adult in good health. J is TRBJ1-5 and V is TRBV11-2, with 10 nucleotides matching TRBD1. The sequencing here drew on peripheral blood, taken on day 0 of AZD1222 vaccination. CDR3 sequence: CASSSGTGAGNQPQHF. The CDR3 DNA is TGTGCCAGCAGCTCAGGGACAGGGGCCGGCAATCAGCCCCAGCATTTT.